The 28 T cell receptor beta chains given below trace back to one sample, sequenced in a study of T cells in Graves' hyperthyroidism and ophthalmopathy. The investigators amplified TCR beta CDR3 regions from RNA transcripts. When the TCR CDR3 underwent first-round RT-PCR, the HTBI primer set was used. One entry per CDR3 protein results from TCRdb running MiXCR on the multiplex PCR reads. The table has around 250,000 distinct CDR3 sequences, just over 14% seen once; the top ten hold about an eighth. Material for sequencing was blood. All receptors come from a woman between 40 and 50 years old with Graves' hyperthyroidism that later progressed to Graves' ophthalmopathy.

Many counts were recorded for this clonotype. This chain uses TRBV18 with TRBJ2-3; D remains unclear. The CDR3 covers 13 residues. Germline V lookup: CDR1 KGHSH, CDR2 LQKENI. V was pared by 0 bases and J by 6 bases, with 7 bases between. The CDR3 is CASSPPKEDTQYF. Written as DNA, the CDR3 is TGTGCCAGCTCACCACCGAAGGAGGATACGCAGTATTTT.

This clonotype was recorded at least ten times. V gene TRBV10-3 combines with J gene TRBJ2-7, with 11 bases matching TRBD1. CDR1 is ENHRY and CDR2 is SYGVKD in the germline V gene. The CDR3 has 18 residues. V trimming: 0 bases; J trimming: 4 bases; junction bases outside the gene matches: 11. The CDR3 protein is CAISESGSWRDRGYEQYF. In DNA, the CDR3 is TGTGCCATCAGTGAGTCAGGATCATGGCGGGACAGGGGGTACGAGCAGTACTTC.

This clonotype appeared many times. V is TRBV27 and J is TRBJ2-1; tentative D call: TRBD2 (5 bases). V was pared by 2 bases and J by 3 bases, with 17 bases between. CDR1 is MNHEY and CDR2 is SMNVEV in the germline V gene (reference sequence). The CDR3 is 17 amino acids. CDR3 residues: CASSLESPLAFYNEQFF. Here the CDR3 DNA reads TGTGCCAGCAGTTTAGAAAGTCCCCTAGCCTTCTACAATGAGCAGTTCTTC.

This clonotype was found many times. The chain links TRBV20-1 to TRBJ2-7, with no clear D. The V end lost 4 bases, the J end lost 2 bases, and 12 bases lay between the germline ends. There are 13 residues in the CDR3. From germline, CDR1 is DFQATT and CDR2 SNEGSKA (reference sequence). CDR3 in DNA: TGCAGTGCTACCTCAGAAAGACCCTACGAGCAGTACTTC. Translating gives CSATSERPYEQYF.

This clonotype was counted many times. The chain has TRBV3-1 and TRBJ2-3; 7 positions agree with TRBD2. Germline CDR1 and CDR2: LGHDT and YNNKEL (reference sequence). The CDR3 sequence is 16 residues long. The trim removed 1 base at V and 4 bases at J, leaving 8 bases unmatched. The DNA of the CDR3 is TGTGCCAGCAGCCAAGCCGCGGGAGTGAGGGCAGATACGCAGTATTTT. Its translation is CASSQAAGVRADTQYF.

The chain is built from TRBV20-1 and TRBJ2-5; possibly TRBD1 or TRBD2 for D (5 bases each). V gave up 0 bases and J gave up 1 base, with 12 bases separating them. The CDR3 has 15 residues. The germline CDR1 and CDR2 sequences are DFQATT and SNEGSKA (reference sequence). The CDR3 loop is CSARDRNGAQETQYF. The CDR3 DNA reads TGCAGTGCTAGAGATAGAAACGGGGCCCAAGAGACCCAGTACTTC.

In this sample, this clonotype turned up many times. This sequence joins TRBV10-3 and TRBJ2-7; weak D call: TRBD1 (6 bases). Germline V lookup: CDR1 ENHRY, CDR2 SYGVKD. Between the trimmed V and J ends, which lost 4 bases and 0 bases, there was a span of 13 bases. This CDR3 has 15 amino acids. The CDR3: CAISAGTTSSYEQYF. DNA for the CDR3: TGTGCCATCAGTGCCGGGACAACCAGCTCCTACGAGCAGTACTTC.

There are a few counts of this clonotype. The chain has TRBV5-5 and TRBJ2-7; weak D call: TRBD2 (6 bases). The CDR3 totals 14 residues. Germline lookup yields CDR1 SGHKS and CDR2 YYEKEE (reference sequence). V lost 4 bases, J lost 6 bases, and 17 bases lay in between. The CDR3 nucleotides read TGTGCCAGCAGCCTATGGCATGGGGGGAGCGAGCAGTACTTC. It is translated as CASSLWHGGSEQYF.

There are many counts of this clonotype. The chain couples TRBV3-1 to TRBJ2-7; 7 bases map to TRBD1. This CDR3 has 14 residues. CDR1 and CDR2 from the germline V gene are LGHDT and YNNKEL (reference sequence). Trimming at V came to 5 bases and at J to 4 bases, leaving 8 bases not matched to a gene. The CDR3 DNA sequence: TGTGCCAGCAGCTCAGGACAGGTGGGGTACGAGCAGTACTTC. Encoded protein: CASSSGQVGYEQYF.

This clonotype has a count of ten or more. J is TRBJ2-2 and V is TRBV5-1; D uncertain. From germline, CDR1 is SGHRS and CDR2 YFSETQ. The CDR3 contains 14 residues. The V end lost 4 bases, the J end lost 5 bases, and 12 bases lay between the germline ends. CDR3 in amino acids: CASSPLRRTGELFF. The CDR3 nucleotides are TGCGCCAGCAGCCCTCTTCGACGTACCGGGGAGCTGTTTTTT.

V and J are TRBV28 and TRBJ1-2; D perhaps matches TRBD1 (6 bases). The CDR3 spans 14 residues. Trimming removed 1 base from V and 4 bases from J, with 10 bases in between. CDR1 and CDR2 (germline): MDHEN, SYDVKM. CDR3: CASSLLGRGYGYTF. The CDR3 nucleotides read TGTGCCAGCAGTTTATTGGGCAGGGGCTATGGCTACACCTTC.

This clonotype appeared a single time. CDR3 region: CASRLQGTNEKLFF. The CDR3, as DNA: TGTGCCAGCAGACTACAGGGGACTAATGAAAAACTGTTTTTT. The chain combines TRBV2 with TRBJ1-4; 7 bases align to TRBD1. With 6 bases clipped from V and 2 bases from J, the junction kept 3 bases outside the gene matches. CDR1 is SNHLY, CDR2 FYNNEI, per germline. CDR3 length: 14 residues.

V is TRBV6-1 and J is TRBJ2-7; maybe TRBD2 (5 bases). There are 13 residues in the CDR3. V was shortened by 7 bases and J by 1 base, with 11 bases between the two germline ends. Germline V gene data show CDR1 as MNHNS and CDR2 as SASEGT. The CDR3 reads CASMREKSYEQYF. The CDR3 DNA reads TGTGCCAGCATGAGGGAGAAGTCCTACGAGCAGTACTTC.

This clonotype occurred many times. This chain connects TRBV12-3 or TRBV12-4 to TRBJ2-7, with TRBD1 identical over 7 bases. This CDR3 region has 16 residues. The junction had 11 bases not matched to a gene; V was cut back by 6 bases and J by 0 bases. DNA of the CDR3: TGTGCCAGCAGCCCCTTGGGGACAGCGAGCTCCTACGAGCAGTACTTC. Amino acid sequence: CASSPLGTASSYEQYF.

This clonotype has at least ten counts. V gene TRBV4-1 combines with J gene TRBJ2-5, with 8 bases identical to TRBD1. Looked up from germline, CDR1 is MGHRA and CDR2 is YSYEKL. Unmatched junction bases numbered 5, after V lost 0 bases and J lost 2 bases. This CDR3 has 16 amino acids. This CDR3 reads CASSQETGALQETQYF. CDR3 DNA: TGCGCCAGCAGCCAAGAGACAGGGGCTCTTCAAGAGACCCAGTACTTC.

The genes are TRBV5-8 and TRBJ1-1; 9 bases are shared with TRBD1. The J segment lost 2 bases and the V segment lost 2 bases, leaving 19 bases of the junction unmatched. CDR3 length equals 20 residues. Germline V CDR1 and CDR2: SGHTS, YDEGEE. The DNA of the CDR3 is TGTGCCAGCAGCTTTCTACCCGGGACAGGGTTGTTTTCGGGAAACACTGAAGCTTTCTTT. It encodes CASSFLPGTGLFSGNTEAFF. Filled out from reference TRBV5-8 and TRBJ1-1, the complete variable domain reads EAGVTQSPTHLIKTRGQQATLRCSPISGHTSVYWYQQALGLGLQFLLWYDEGEERNRGNFPPRFSGRQFPNYSSELNVNALELEDSALYLCASSFLPGTGLFSGNTEAFFGQGTRLTVV.

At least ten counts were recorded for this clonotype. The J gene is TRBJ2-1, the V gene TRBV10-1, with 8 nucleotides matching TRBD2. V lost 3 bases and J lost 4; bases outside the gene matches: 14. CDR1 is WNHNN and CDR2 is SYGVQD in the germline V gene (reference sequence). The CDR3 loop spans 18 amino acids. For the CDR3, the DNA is TGCGCCAGCAGTGACTCCCTTTTGGCGGGAGGTCTATACAATGAGCAGTTCTTC. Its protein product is CASSDSLLAGGLYNEQFF.

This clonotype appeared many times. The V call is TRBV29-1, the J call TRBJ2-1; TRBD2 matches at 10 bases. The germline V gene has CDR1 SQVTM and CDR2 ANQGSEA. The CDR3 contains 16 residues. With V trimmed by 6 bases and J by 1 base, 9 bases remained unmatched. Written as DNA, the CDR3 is TGCAGCGTCGGGAGGACTAGCGGTTTTTCCTACAATGAGCAGTTCTTC. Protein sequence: CSVGRTSGFSYNEQFF.

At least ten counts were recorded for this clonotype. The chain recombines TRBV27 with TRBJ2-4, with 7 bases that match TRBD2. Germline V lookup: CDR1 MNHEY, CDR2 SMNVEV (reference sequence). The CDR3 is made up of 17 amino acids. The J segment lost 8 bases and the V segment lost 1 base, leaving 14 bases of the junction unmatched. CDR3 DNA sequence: TGTGCCAGCAGTTTATTAGGTGGGAGGGATCGTAGTGACATTCAGTACTTC. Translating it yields CASSLLGGRDRSDIQYF.

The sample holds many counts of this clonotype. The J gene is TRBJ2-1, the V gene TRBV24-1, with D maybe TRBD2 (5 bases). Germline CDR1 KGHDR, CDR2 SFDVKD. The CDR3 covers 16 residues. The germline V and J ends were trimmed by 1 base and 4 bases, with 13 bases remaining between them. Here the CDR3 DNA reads TGTGCCACCAGTGATTTACCGGAGAGGGATTACAATGAGCAGTTCTTC. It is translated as CATSDLPERDYNEQFF.

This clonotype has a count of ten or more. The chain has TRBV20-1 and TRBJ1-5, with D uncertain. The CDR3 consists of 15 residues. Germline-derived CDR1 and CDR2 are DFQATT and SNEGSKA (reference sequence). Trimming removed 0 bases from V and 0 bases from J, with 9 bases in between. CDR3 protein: CSARDGTFSNQPQHF. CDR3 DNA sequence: TGCAGTGCTAGAGATGGTACGTTTAGCAATCAGCCCCAGCATTTT.

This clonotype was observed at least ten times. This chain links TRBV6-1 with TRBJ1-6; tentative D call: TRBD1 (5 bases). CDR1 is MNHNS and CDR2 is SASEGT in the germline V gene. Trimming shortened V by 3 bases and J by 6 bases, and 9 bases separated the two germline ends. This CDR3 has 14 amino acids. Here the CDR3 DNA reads TGTGCCAGCAGTGAGGGGGTGATTAATTCACCCCTCCACTTT. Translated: CASSEGVINSPLHF.

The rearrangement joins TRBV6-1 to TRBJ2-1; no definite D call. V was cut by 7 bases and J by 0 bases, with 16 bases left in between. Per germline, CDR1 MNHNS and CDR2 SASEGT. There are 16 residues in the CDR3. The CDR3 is CASTSPGLLSYNEQFF. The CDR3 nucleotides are TGTGCCAGCACCTCACCCGGGCTCCTCTCCTACAATGAGCAGTTCTTC.

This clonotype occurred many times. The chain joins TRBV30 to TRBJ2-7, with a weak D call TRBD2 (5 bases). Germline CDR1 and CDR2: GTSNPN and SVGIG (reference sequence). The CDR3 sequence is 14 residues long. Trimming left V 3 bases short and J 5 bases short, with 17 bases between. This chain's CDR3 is CAWREWGASHEQYF. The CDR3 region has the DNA TGTGCCTGGAGGGAGTGGGGAGCGTCCCACGAGCAGTACTTC. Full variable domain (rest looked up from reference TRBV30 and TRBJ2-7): SQTIHQWPATLVQPVGSPLSLECTVEGTSNPNLYWYRQAAGRGLQLLFYSVGIGQISSEVPQNLSASRPQDRQFILSSKKLLLSDSGFYLCAWREWGASHEQYFGPGTRLTVT.

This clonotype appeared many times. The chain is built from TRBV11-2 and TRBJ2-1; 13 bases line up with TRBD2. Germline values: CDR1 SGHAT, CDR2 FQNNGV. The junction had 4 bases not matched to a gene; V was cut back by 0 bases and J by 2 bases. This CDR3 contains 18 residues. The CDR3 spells CASSLELAGGPPYNEQFF. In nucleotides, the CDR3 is TGTGCCAGCAGCTTAGAACTAGCGGGAGGGCCCCCCTACAATGAGCAGTTCTTC. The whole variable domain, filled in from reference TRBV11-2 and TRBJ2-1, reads EAGVAQSPRYKIIEKRQSVAFWCNPISGHATLYWYQQILGQGPKLLIQFQNNGVVDDSQLPKDRFSAERLKGVDSTLKIQPAKLEDSAVYLCASSLELAGGPPYNEQFFGPGTRLTVL.

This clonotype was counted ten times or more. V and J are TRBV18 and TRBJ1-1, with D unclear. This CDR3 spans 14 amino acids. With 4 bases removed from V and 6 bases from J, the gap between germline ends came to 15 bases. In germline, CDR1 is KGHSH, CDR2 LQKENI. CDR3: CASSLRSVIAEAFF. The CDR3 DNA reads TGTGCCAGCTCACTCCGGTCGGTGATAGCTGAAGCTTTCTTT.

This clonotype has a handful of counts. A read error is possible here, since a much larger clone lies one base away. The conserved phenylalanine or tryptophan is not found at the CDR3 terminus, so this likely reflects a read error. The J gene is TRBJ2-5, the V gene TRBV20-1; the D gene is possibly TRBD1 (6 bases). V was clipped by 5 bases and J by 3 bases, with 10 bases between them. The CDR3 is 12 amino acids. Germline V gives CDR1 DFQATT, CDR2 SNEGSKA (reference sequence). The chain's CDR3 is CSAEDSEETQYL. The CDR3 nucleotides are TGCAGTGCTGAGGACAGTGAAGAGACCCAGTACCTC.

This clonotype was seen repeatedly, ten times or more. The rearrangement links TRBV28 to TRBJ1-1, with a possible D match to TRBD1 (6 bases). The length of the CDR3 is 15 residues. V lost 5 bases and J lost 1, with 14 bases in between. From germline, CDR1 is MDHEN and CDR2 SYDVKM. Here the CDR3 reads CASSDQGNGNTEAFF. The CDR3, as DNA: TGTGCCAGCAGTGATCAGGGGAATGGGAACACTGAAGCTTTCTTT.